This T cell receptor (beta chain) derives from a study of blood T cell repertoires in COVID-19. Study-wide context: Donors in the United States, Italy and Spain gave samples during acute or convalescent COVID-19.

The ends were cut back, 0 bases at V and 4 bases at J, with 24 bases in the middle. CDR3 length: 19 residues. In germline, CDR1 is LGHDT, CDR2 YNNKEL (reference sequence). Clones were sequenced by immunoSEQ multiplex PCR, and TCRdb holds only the in-frame ones, with some missing. The top ten clones hold around 2% of a sample with about 170,000 clones, 88% of them seen once. The sample comprised peripheral blood. The chain employs TRBV3-1 (or the pseudogene TRBV3-2) and TRBJ1-1; maybe TRBD1 (5 bases). The sequence was obtained from a man over 45 who had recovered from COVID-19. The CDR3, as DNA: TGTGCCAGCAGCCAAGAGCTTCGCGGGGGAATGGGTGTTGCCACTGAAGCTTTCTTT. Translated, it gives CASSQELRGGMGVATEAFF.